Presented here are 5 T cell receptor beta chains from one specimen sequenced in a study of CD8 T cells in ankylosing spondylitis. TCRdb independently ran MiXCR on the 5' RACE reads; one entry per CDR3 protein. The sample includes about 360,000 distinct CDR3 sequences, roughly 20% of them seen just once. Source material: blood, either unsorted or a sorted T cell fraction (not recorded which). Receptors originate from a male donor with ankylosing spondylitis or in good health (not recorded which).

The gene calls are TRBV29-1 and TRBJ2-1, with a possible D match to TRBD2 (6 bases). Per germline, CDR1 SQVTM and CDR2 ANQGSEA. V lost 6 bases, J lost 3 bases, and 18 bases lay in between. CDR3 length equals 15 residues. Here the CDR3 reads CSVGSGQGLYNEQFF. As DNA, the CDR3 is TGCAGCGTGGGCTCAGGCCAGGGACTCTACAATGAGCAGTTCTTC.

This clonotype was observed at least ten times. V gene TRBV27 combines with J gene TRBJ1-5; 8 bases match TRBD1. This CDR3 is 13 amino acids long. Germline V lookup: CDR1 MNHEY, CDR2 SMNVEV (reference sequence). J lost 7 bases, V lost 5 bases, and 4 bases had no gene match. The CDR3 loop is CASSAGGRQPQHF. The CDR3 DNA reads TGTGCCAGCAGTGCAGGGGGCCGGCAGCCCCAGCATTTT.

This clonotype showed up many times. V usage is TRBV20-1 and J usage is TRBJ1-2; 9 bases line up with TRBD1. The CDR3 extends over 15 amino acids. Germline trimming cut 2 bases from V and 2 bases from J; bases unmatched to any gene: 6. Germline V gene sequence: CDR1 DFQATT, CDR2 SNEGSKA (reference sequence). Here the CDR3 reads CSARTPGTGNYGYTF. CDR3 sequence (DNA): TGCAGTGCTAGAACCCCCGGGACAGGGAACTATGGCTACACCTTC.

This clonotype was picked up a small number of times. The V call is TRBV20-1, the J call TRBJ1-1; D may be TRBD1 (5 bases). Per germline, CDR1 DFQATT and CDR2 SNEGSKA (reference sequence). The CDR3 runs 11 residues. V was pared by 5 bases and J by 7 bases, with 11 bases between. CDR3 amino acids: CSAGGLGEAFF. CDR3 nucleotide sequence: TGCAGTGCTGGGGGGTTGGGTGAAGCTTTCTTT.

On this clonotype itself: At one boundary the junction diverges from the germline segment, which might be a read error. The chain joins TRBV5-1 to TRBJ2-7, with D maybe TRBD2 (7 bases). This CDR3 contains 13 residues. CDR1 and CDR2 from the germline V gene are SGHRS and YFSETQ. CDR3 DNA sequence: TGCGCCACCAGCGAGGGGGGGGCCCACGAGCAGTACTTC. Translated, it gives CATSEGGAHEQYF.